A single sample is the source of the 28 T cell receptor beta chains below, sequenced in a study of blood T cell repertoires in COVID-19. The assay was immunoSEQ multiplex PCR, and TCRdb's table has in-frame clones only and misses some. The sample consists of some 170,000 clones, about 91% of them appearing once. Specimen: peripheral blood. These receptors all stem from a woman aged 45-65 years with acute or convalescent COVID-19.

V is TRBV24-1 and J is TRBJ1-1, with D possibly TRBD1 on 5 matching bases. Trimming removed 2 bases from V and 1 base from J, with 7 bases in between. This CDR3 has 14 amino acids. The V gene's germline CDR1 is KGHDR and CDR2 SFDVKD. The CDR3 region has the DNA TGTGCCACCAGTGATTCGCAGGGGAACACTGAAGCTTTCTTT. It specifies CATSDSQGNTEAFF.

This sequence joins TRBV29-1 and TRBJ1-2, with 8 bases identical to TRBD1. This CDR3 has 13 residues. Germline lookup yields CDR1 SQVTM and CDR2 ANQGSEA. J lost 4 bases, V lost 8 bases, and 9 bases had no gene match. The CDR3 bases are TGCAGCTCGACCACGACAGGGGTCTATGGCTACACCTTC. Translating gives CSSTTTGVYGYTF.

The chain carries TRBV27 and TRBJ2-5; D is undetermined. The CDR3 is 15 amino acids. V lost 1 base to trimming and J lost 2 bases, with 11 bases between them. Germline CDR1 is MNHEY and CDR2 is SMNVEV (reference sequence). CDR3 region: CASSLWARTQETQYF. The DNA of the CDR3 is TGTGCCAGCAGTTTATGGGCCAGAACTCAAGAGACCCAGTACTTC.

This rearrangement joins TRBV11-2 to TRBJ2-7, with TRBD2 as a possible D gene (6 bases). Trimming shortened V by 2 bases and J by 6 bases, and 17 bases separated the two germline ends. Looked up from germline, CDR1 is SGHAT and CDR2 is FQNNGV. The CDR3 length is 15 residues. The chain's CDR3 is CASSLRPSRESEQYF. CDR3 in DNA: TGTGCCAGCAGCTTACGGCCCTCACGGGAGAGCGAGCAGTACTTC.

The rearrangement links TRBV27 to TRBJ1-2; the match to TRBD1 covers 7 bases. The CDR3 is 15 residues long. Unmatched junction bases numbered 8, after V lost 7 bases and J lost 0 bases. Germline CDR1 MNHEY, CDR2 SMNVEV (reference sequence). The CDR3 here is CASNAVGQTNYGYTF. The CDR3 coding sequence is TGTGCCAGCAATGCGGTGGGACAGACTAACTATGGCTACACCTTC.

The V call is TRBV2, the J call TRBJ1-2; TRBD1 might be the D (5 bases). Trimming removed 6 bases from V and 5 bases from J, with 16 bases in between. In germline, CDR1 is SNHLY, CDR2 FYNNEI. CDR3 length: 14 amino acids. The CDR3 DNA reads TGTGCCAGCAGACCCCGACAGTCTGGGTATGGCTACACCTTC. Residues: CASRPRQSGYGYTF.

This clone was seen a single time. The DNA of the CDR3 is TGTGCCTGGAGTCCCCGGGGAGGGATCAGCAATCAGCCCCAGCATTTT. This encodes CAWSPRGGISNQPQHF. The V call is TRBV30, the J call TRBJ1-5, with unresolved D. Trimming removed 2 bases at V and 1 base at J, with 15 bases between. CDR3 length equals 16 residues. The germline CDR1 and CDR2 sequences are GTSNPN and SVGIG (reference sequence).

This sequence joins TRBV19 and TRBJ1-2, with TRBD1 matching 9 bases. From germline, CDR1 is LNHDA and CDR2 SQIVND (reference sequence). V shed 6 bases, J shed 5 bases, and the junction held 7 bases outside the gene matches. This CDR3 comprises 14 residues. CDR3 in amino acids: CASSSRGQGYGYTF. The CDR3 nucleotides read TGTGCCAGTAGCTCCCGGGGACAGGGTTATGGCTACACCTTC. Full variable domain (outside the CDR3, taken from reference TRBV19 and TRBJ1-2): DGGITQSPKYLFRKEGQNVTLSCEQNLNHDAMYWYRQDPGQGLRLIYYSQIVNDFQKGDIAEGYSVSREKKESFPLTVTSAQKNPTAFYLCASSSRGQGYGYTFGSGTRLTVV.

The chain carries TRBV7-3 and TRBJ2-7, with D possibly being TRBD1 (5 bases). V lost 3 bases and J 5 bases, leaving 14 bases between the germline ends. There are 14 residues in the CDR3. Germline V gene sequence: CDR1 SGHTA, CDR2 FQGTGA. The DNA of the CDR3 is TGTGCCAGCAGCTTGGTATCAGGGTCCCACGAGCAGTACTTC. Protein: CASSLVSGSHEQYF.

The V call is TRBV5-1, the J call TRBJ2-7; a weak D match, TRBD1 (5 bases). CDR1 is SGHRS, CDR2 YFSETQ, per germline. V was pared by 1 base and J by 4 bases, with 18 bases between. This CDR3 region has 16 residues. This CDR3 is CASSLSLWQGGYEQYF. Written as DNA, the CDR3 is TGCGCCAGCAGCTTGAGTTTATGGCAGGGTGGTTACGAGCAGTACTTC.

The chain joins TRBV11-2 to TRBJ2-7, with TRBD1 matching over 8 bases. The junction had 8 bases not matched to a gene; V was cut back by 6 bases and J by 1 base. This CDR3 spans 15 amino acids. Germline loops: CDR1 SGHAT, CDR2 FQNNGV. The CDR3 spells CASRRGTGWSYEQYF. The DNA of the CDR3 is TGTGCCAGCAGACGAGGGACAGGATGGTCCTACGAGCAGTACTTC.

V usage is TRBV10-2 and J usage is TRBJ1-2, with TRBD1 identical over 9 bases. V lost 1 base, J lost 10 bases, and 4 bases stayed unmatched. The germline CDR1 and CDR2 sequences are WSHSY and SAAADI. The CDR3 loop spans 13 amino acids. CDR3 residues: CASSELGQGIYTF. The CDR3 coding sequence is TGCGCCAGCAGTGAGTTGGGACAGGGAATCTACACCTTC.

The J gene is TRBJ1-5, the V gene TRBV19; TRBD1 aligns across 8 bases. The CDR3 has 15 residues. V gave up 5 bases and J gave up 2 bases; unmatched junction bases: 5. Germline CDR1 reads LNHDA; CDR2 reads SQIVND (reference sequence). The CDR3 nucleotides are TGTGCCAGTAGTCCCGACAGGGGAGGCAATCAGCCCCAGCATTTT. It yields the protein CASSPDRGGNQPQHF.

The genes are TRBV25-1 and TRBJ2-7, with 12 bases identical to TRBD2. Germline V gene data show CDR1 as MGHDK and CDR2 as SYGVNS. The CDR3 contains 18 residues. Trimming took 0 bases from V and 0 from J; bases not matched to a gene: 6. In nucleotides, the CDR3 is TGTGCCAGCAGTGAATATCCGAGGACTAGCGGGATCTCCTACGAGCAGTACTTC. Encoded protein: CASSEYPRTSGISYEQYF.

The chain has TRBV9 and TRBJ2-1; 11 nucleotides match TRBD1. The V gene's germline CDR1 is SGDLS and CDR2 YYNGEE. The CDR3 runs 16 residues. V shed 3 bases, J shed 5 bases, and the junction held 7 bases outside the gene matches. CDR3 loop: CASSDPRDRGDNEQFF. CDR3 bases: TGTGCCAGCAGCGACCCCCGGGACAGGGGGGACAATGAGCAGTTCTTC.

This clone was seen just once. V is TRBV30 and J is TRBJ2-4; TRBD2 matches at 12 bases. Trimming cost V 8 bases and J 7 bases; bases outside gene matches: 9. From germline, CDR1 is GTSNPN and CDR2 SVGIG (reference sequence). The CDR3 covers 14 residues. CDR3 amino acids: CAGSSGRARNIQYF. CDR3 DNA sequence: TGTGCCGGCTCTAGCGGGAGGGCCAGGAACATTCAGTACTTC. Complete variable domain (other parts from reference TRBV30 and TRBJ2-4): SQTIHQWPATLVQPVGSPLSLECTVEGTSNPNLYWYRQAAGRGLQLLFYSVGIGQISSEVPQNLSASRPQDRQFILSSKKLLLSDSGFYLCAGSSGRARNIQYFGAGTRLSVL.

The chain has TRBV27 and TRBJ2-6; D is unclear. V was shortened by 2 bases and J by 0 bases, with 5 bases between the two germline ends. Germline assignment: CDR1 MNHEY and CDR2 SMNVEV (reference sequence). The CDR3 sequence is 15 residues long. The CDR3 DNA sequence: TGTGCCAGCAGTTTAGTTAGCTCTGGGGCCAACGTCCTGACTTTC. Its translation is CASSLVSSGANVLTF. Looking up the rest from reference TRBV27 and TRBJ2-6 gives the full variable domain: EAQVTQNPRYLITVTGKKLTVTCSQNMNHEYMSWYRQDPGLGLRQIYYSMNVEVTDKGDVPEGYKVSRKEKRNFPLILESPSPNQTSLYFCASSLVSSGANVLTFGAGSRLTVL.

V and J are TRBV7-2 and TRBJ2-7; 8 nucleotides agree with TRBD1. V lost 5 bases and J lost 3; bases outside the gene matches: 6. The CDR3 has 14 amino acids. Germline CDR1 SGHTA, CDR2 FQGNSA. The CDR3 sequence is CASSPGQGLYEQYF. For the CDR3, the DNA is TGTGCCAGCAGCCCAGGACAGGGCCTCTACGAGCAGTACTTC.

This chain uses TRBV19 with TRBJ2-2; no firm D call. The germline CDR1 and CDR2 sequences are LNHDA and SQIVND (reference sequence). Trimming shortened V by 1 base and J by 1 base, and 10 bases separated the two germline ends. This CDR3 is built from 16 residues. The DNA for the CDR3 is TGTGCCAGTAGTATAGGCAGCCTAGTGAACACCGGGGAGCTGTTTTTT. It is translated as CASSIGSLVNTGELFF.

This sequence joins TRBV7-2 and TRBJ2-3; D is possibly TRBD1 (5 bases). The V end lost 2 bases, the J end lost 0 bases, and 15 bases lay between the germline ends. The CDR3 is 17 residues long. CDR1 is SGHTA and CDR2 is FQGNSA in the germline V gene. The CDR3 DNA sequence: TGTGCCAGCAGCTTAACGGTACCAGGGTCGAGCACAGATACGCAGTATTTT. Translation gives CASSLTVPGSSTDTQYF. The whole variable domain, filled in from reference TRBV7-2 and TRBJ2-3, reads GAGVSQSPSNKVTEKGKDVELRCDPISGHTALYWYRQSLGQGLEFLIYFQGNSAPDKSGLPSDRFSAERTGGSVSTLTIQRTQQEDSAVYLCASSLTVPGSSTDTQYFGPGTRLTVL.

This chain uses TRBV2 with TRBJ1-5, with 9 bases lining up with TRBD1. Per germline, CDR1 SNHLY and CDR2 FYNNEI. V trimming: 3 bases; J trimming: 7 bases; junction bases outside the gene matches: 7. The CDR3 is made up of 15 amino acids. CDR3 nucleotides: TGTGCCAGCAGTGACGTTGGACAGGGGCAACAGCCCCAGCATTTT. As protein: CASSDVGQGQQPQHF.

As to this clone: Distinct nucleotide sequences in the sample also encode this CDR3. CDR3 protein: CASSLYPPRGSNQPQHF. The CDR3 bases are TGTGCCAGCAGTTTATATCCCCCCCGGGGGAGCAATCAGCCCCAGCATTTT. The chain employs TRBV27 and TRBJ1-5, with TRBD1 as a possible D gene (5 bases). The germline gives CDR1 MNHEY, CDR2 SMNVEV (reference sequence). Trimming removed 1 base at V and 1 base at J, with 14 bases between. The CDR3 is 17 amino acids.

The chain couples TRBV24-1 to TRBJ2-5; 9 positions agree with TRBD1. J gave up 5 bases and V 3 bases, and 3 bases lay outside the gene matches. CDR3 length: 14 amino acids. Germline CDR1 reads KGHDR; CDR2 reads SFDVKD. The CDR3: CATSDRTGEETQYF. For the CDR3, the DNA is TGTGCCACCAGTGATAGGACAGGGGAGGAGACCCAGTACTTC.

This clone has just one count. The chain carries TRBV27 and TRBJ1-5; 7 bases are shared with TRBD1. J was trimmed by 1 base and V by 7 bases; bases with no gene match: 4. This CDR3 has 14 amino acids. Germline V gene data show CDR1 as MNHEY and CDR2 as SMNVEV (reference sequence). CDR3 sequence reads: CASNRGMSNQPQHF. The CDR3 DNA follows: TGTGCCAGCAACAGGGGAATGAGCAATCAGCCCCAGCATTTT.

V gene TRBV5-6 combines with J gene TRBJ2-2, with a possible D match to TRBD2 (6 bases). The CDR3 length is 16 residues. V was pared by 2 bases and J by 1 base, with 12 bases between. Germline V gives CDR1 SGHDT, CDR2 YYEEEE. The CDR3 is CASSFGLHGNTGELFF. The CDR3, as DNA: TGTGCCAGCAGCTTTGGACTACATGGGAACACCGGGGAGCTGTTTTTT.

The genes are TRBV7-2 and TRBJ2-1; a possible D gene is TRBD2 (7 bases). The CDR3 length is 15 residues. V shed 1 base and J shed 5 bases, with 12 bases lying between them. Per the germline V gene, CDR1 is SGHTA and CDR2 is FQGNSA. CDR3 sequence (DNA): TGTGCCAGCAGCTTAGTAGGGGGGGGGCACAATGAGCAGTTCTTC. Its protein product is CASSLVGGGHNEQFF.

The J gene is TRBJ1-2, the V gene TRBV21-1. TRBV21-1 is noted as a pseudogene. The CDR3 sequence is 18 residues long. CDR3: CASTPRHAPARGGYGYTF. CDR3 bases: TGTGCCAGCACCCCCCGACATGCACCGGCGCGGGGTGGCTATGGCTACACCTTC.

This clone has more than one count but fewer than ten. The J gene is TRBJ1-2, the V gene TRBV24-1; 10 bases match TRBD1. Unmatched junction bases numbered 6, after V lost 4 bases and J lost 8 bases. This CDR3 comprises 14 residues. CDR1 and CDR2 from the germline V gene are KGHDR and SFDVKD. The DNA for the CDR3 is TGTGCCACCAGTGACTCCGGACAGGGGGAGGGCTACACCTTC. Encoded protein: CATSDSGQGEGYTF.